Listed here are 9 T cell receptor beta chains from one sample, sequenced in a study of monozygotic twins with inflammatory bowel disease. For each CDR3 protein, TCRdb gives one entry from its re-call of the 5' RACE reads, without DNA. The sample data list more than 300,000 distinct CDR3 sequences. The sample comprised blood. The origin of the receptors is a human donor with ulcerative colitis or Crohn's disease, or a healthy co-twin of an affected twin (not recorded which).

This sequence joins TRBV20-1 and TRBJ2-1; TCRdb proposes TRBD1, but this gene call is untestable without DNA. This CDR3 is built from 15 residues. Germline CDR1 reads DFQATT; CDR2 reads SNEGSKA (reference sequence). The CDR3 is CSKLRGASSYNEQFF.

CDR3 loop: CASSFTMSSYNSPLHF. The chain recombines TRBV7-2 with TRBJ1-6. Germline values: CDR1 SGHTA, CDR2 FQGNSA. The CDR3 extends over 16 amino acids.

This chain links TRBV6-1 with TRBJ1-1. CDR3 size: 15 residues. Germline CDR1 and CDR2: MNHNS and SASEGT. The CDR3 reads CASSEAVWELLWAFF.

The CDR3 loop is CASSLGWRGGGELFF. V is TRBV7-2 and J is TRBJ2-2; absent DNA, TCRdb's TRBD2 call cannot be checked. The germline V gene has CDR1 SGHTA and CDR2 FQGNSA. The length of the CDR3 is 15 residues.

This chain connects TRBV12-5 to TRBJ2-1; the TRBD1 assignment by TCRdb is unverifiable without DNA. Germline CDR1 reads LGHNT; CDR2 reads FRNRAP. The CDR3 is 15 residues long. The CDR3 protein is CASEHGQSSYNEQFF. Looking up the rest from reference TRBV12-5 and TRBJ2-1 gives the full variable domain: DARVTQTPRHKVTEMGQEVTMRCQPILGHNTVFWYRQTMMQGLELLAYFRNRAPLDDSGMPKDRFSAEMPDATLATLKIQPSEPRDSAVYFCASEHGQSSYNEQFFGPGTRLTVL.

The chain uses TRBV5-4 and TRBJ2-5; TCRdb outputs TRBD1, but without DNA this stays unchecked. Germline-derived CDR1 and CDR2 are SGHNT and YYREEE (reference sequence). The CDR3 length is 14 residues. This CDR3 reads CASSPPGTRETQYF.

This chain joins TRBV5-1 and TRBJ2-1; TCRdb picks TRBD2, but there is no DNA to check that call. Germline lookup yields CDR1 SGHRS and CDR2 YFSETQ. The CDR3 totals 15 residues. The CDR3 sequence: CASSFRRAEYNEQFF.

The chain carries TRBV6-5 and TRBJ1-5; TCRdb's D call of TRBD1 is untestable without DNA. This CDR3 spans 17 amino acids. From germline, CDR1 is MNHEY and CDR2 SVGAGI. CDR3 sequence: CASSYSRGGEGNQPQHF.

The rearrangement uses TRBV12-3 or TRBV12-4 and TRBJ2-5; the TCRdb call, TRBD2, lacks DNA for checking. This CDR3 contains 14 residues. Here the CDR3 reads CASSSTSDQETQYF.